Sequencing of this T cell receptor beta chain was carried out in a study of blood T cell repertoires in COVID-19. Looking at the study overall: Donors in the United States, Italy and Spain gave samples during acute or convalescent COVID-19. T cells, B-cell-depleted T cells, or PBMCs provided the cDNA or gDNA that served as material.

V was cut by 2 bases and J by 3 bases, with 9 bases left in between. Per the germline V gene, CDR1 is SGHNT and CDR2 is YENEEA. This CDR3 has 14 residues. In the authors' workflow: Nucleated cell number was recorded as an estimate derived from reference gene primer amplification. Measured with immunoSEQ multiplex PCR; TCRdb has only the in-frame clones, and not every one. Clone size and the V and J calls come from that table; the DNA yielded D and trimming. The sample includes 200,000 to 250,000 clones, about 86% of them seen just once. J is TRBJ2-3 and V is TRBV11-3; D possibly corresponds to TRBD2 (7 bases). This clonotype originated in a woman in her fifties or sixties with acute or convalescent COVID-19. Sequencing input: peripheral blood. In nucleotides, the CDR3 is TGTGCCAGCAGCTTAAGGGGGGGTACAGATACGCAGTATTTT. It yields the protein CASSLRGGTDTQYF.